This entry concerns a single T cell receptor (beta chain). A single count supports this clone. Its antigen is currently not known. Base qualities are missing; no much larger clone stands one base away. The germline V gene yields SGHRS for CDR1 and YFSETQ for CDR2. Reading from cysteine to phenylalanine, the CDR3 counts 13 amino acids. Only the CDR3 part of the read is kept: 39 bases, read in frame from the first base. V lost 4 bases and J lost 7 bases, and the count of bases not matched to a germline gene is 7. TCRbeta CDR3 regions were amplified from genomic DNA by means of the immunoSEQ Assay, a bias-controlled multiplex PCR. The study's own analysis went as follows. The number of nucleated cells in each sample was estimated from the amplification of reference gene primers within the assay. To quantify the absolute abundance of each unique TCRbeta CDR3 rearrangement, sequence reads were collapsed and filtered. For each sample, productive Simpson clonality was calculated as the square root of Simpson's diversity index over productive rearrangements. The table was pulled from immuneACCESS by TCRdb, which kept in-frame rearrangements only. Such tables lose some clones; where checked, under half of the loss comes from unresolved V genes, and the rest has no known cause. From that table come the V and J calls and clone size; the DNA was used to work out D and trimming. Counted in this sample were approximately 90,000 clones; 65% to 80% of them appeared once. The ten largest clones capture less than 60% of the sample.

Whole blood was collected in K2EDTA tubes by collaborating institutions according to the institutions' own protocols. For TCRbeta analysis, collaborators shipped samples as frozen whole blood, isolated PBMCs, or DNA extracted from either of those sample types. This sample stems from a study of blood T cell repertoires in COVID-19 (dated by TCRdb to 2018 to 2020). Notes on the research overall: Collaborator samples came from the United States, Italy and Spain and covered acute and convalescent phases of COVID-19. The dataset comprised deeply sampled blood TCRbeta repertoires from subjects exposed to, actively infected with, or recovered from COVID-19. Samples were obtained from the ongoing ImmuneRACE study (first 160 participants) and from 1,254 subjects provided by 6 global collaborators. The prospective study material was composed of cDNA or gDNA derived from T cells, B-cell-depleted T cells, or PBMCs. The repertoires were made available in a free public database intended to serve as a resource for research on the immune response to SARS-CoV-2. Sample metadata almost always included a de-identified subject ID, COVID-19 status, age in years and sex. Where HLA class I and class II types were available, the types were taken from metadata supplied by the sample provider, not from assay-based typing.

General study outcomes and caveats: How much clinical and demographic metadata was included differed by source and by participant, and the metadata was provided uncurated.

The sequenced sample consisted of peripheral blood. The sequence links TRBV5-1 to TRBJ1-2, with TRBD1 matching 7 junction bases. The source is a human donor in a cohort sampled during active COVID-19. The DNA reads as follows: TGCGCCAGCAGCCTAGACAGGGATACTGGCTACACCTTC. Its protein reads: CASSLDRDTGYTF.